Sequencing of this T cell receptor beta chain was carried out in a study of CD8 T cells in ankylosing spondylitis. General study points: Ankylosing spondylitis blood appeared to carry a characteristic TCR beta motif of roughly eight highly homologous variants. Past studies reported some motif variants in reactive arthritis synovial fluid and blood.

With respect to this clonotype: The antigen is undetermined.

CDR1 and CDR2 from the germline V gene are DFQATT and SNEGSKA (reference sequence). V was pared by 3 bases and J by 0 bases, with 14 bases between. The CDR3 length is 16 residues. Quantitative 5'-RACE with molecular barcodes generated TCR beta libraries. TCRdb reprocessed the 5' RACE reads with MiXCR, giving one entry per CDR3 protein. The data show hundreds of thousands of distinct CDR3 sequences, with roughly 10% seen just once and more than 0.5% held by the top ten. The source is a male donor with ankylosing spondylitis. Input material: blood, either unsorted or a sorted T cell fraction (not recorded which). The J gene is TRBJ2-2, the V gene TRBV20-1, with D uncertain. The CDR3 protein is CSASLATDANTGELFF. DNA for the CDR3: TGCAGTGCTAGCCTCGCCACGGACGCGAACACCGGGGAGCTGTTTTTT.